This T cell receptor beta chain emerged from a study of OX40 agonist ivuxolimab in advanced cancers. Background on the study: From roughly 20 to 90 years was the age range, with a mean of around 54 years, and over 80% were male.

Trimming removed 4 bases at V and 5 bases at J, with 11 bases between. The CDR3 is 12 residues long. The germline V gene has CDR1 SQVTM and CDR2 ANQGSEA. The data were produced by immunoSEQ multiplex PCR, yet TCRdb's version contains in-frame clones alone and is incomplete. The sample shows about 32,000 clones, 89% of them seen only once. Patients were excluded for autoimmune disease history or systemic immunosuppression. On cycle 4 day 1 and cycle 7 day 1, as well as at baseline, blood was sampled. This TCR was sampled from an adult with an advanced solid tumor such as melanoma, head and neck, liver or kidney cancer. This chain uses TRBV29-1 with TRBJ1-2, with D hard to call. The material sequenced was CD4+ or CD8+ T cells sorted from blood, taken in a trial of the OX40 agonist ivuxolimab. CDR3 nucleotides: TGCAGCGTTGGGCCTTTTAGGTATGGCTACACCTTC. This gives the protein CSVGPFRYGYTF.